The entry that follows covers one T cell receptor beta chain sequence. Its target is unknown. This may be a read error: a much more frequent sequence differs by one nucleotide. TCRdb re-called the multiplex PCR reads through MiXCR, storing one row per CDR3 protein. The sample carries under 250,000 distinct CDR3 sequences, roughly 30% recorded once. The lymph nodes were axillary draining lymph nodes from breast cancer patients. This sample was included in a study of breast tumors, draining lymph nodes, adjacent tissues. General study results and limits: That most tumor T cells come from lymph nodes remained unproven. Tumor and nontumor repertoires were significantly more similar in luminal-like than in basal-like breast cancer.

The CDR3 has 12 residues. CDR1 MNHEY and CDR2 SVGEGT come from the germline V gene. The sequencing input was axillary lymph node tissue. The origin of this receptor is a female donor with breast cancer. Some clones in this sample may be carry-over from other donors' samples. This rearrangement joins TRBV6-2 or TRBV6-3 to TRBJ1-2; D is uncertain. The CDR3 region is CASHDWDIGYAF. The CDR3 DNA follows: TGTGCCAGCCACGACTGGGATATAGGCTACGCCTTC.